The source of this TCR beta chain is a study of blood T cell repertoires in COVID-19. The wider study: Acute and convalescent COVID-19 samples came from the United States, Italy and Spain.

V lost 6 bases and J lost 0; bases outside the gene matches: 3. The CDR3 sequence is 15 residues long. The germline CDR1 and CDR2 sequences are SGHAT and FQDESV (reference sequence). Generated by immunoSEQ multiplex PCR, the TCRdb table keeps only in-frame clones and is missing some. Counted here are under 300,000 clones, roughly nine tenths occurring once; the ten biggest clones make up about 5.9%. V usage is TRBV11-1 and J usage is TRBJ2-3; 10 bases are a match to TRBD2. What was sequenced was peripheral blood. The receptor's source is a man in his fifties or sixties with acute or convalescent COVID-19. CDR3 sequence: CASREAGGSTDTQYF. The CDR3 nucleotides read TGTGCCAGCAGAGAAGCGGGAGGGAGCACAGATACGCAGTATTTT. Drawing the rest from reference TRBV11-1 and TRBJ2-3, the complete variable domain is EAEVAQSPRYKITEKSQAVAFWCDPISGHATLYWYRQILGQGPELLVQFQDESVVDDSQLPKDRFSAERLKGVDSTLKIQPAELGDSAMYLCASREAGGSTDTQYFGPGTRLTVL.